This TCR beta chain stems from a study of blood T cell repertoires in COVID-19. Study-wide context: Sites across the United States, Italy and Spain contributed samples from acute and convalescent COVID-19.

V dropped 3 bases and J dropped 7 bases, with 15 bases sitting between them. This CDR3 is built from 14 residues. Germline V CDR1 and CDR2: MNHEY, SVGAGI. Per the authors' pipeline: Researchers report that nucleated cell counts were estimated from reference gene primer amplification. Some clones are missing from TCRdb's copy, which holds only in-frame ones; the method was immunoSEQ multiplex PCR. Clonal size and the V and J genes are those of that table, whereas D and trimming came from the DNA. The table shows about 270,000 clones, with approximately 81% occurring only once. V gene TRBV6-5 combines with J gene TRBJ1-2; D possibly corresponds to TRBD1 (6 bases). The TCR was taken from a woman under 30 with acute or convalescent COVID-19. Sequencing was done on a sample of peripheral blood. The CDR3, as DNA: TGTGCCAGCAGTTATAACAGGGATTATGGTGGCTACACCTTC. Residues: CASSYNRDYGGYTF.